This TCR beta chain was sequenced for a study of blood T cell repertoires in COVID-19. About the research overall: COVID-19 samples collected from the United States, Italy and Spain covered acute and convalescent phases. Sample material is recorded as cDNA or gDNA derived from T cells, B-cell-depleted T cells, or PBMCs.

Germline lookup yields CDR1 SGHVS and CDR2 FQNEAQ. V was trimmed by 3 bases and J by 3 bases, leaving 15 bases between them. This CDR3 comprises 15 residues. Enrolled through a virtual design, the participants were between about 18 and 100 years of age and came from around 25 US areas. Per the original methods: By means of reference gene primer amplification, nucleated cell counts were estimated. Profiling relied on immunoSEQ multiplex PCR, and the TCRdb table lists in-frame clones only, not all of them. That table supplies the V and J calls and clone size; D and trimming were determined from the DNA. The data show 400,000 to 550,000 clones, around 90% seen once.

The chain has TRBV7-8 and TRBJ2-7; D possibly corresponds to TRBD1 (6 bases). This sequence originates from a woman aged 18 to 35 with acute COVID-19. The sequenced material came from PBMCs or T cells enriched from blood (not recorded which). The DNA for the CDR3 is TGTGCCAGCAGCTTCCCAGGGGCAGGGAGCTACGAGCAGTACTTC. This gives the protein CASSFPGAGSYEQYF. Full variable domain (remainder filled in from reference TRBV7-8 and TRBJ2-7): GAGVSQSPRYKVAKRGQDVALRCDPISGHVSLFWYQQALGQGPEFLTYFQNEAQLDKSGLPSDRFFAERPEGSVSTLKIQRTQQEDSAVYLCASSFPGAGSYEQYFGPGTRLTVT.